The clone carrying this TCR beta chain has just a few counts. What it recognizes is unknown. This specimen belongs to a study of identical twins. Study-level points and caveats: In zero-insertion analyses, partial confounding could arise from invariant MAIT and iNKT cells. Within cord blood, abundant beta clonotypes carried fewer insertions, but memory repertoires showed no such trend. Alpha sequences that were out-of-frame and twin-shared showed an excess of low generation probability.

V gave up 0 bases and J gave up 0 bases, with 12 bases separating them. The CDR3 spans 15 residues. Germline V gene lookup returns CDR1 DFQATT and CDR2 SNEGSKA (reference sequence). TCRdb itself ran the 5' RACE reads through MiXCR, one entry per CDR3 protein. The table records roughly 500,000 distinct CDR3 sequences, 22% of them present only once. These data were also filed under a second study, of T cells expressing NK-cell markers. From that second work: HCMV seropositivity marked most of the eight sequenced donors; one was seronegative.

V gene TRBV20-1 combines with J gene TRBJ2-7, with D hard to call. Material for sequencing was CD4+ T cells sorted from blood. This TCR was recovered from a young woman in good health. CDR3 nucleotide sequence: TGCAGTGCTAGAGATCTCCGGAGCCCCTCCTACGAGCAGTACTTC. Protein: CSARDLRSPSYEQYF.